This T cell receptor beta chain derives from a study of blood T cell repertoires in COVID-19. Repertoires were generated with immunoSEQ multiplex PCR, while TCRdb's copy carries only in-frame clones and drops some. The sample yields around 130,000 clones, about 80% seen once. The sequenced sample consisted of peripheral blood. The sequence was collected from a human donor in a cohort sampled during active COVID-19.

The CDR3 region is CASSEGDRVSQPQHF. CDR3 sequence (DNA): TGTGCCAGCAGTGAGGGGGACAGGGTCAGCCAGCCCCAGCATTTT. The chain is built from TRBV6-6 and TRBJ1-5; TRBD1 agrees at 9 bases. V dropped 5 bases and J dropped 7; count of bases not matched to a gene: 9. Germline-derived CDR1 and CDR2 are MNHNY and SVGAGI (reference sequence). The CDR3 length is 15 residues.